Here is one T cell receptor beta chain with its context. This entry comes from a study of CD8+ T cells in alopecia areata. RNA extraction was followed by reverse transcription into cDNA, which acted as the sequencing template. Here immunoSEQ multiplex PCR was the method, and the copy in TCRdb shows in-frame clones only, minus some. This table has some 130,000 clones, about 60% appearing once. The CDR3 has 13 residues. Trimming shortened V by 3 bases and J by 6 bases, and 12 bases separated the two germline ends. CDR1 is SGHAT, CDR2 FQDESV, per germline (reference sequence). The chain joins TRBV11-1 to TRBJ2-7; a weak D match, TRBD2 (5 bases). This clonotype originated in a human donor with alopecia areata. The specimen comprised CD4+ T cells sorted from blood, sampled at week 0. The CDR3 coding sequence is TGTGCCAGCAGCTTGTCACTAGACGGCGAGCAGTACTTC. Translation gives CASSLSLDGEQYF.